The next 13 T cell receptor beta chains were all read from a single sample in a study of T cells in Graves' hyperthyroidism and ophthalmopathy. The TCR beta CDR3 regions underwent amplification using RNA transcripts as the source. The primer set for the first-round RT-PCR of the TCR CDR3 was HTBI. TCRdb called the multiplex PCR reads again in MiXCR, with one record for every CDR3 protein. The table records roughly 580,000 distinct CDR3 sequences, more than 11% of them present only once. Sequencing input: blood. Receptors were obtained from a woman in her 30s with Graves' hyperthyroidism that later progressed to Graves' ophthalmopathy.

There are many counts of this clonotype. The rearrangement uses TRBV30 and TRBJ2-2; no definite D call. The CDR3 consists of 14 residues. The germline V gene encodes CDR1 GTSNPN and CDR2 SVGIG (reference sequence). V lost 2 bases and J lost 2, with 9 bases in between. The CDR3 sequence is CAWSSHRNTGELFF. The CDR3 nucleotides read TGTGCCTGGAGTTCACACAGAAACACCGGGGAGCTGTTTTTT.

This clonotype was seen a few times. A much larger clone sits a single nucleotide away, making a read error possible. The chain couples TRBV27 to TRBJ1-1; 8 positions agree with TRBD1. The germline V gene encodes CDR1 MNHEY and CDR2 SMNVEV (reference sequence). The CDR3 consists of 11 residues. After removal of 4 bases from V and 11 bases from J, the junction contained 3 bases not matched to a gene. The CDR3 is CASSSRQGAFF. CDR3 coding DNA: TGTGCCAGCAGTTCCCGACAGGGGGCTTTCTTT.

This clonotype has more than one count but fewer than ten. The rearrangement links TRBV19 to TRBJ2-2; the D gene is possibly TRBD1 (5 bases). V was cut by 3 bases and J by 5 bases, with 13 bases left in between. CDR1 LNHDA and CDR2 SQIVND come from the germline V gene (reference sequence). This CDR3 spans 15 amino acids. The CDR3 sequence is CASSISPDRTGELFF. The CDR3 DNA sequence: TGTGCCAGTAGTATTTCCCCAGACAGAACCGGGGAGCTGTTTTTT.

This clonotype was recorded at least ten times. This chain uses TRBV29-1 with TRBJ2-1; D might be TRBD2 (7 bases). CDR3 length equals 12 residues. Germline lookup yields CDR1 SQVTM and CDR2 ANQGSEA. The ends were cut back, 8 bases at V and 8 bases at J, with 16 bases in the middle. CDR3 nucleotides: TGCAGCTCCGCGGGGGCGAGCTATGAGCAGTTCTTC. This encodes CSSAGASYEQFF.

The gene calls are TRBV29-1 and TRBJ2-7, with D possibly matching TRBD2 (5 bases). The CDR3 runs 17 residues. The germline V and J ends were trimmed by 4 bases and 1 base, with 23 bases remaining between them. Germline assignment: CDR1 SQVTM and CDR2 ANQGSEA. CDR3 coding DNA: TGCAGCGTTGCCGGGGAAGTAGGGTTACACCTTTCCTACGAGCAGTACTTC. Encoded protein: CSVAGEVGLHLSYEQYF.

In regard to this clonotype: A much larger clone is a single base away; this may be a read error. The V gene is TRBV11-2, the J gene TRBJ2-6; 10 bases fit TRBD1. This CDR3 has 18 amino acids. CDR1 is SGHAT, CDR2 FQNNGV, per germline. This chain's CDR3 is CASSYPGTGVPGANALTF. CDR3 sequence (DNA): TGTGCCAGCAGTTACCCCGGGACAGGGGTCCCTGGGGCCAACGCCCTGACTTTC.

CDR3 DNA: TGCAGTGCTAGAGATCCATTCATGAACACTGAAGCTTTCTTT. Translating gives CSARDPFMNTEAFF. This rearrangement joins TRBV20-1 to TRBJ1-1; D remains unclear. Germline CDR1 and CDR2: DFQATT and SNEGSKA (reference sequence). The CDR3 runs 14 residues. The V and J ends lost 0 bases and 0 bases respectively, with 8 bases between them.

The CDR3: CASSFYGSSSGQPQHF. In DNA form, the CDR3 reads TGTGCCAGCAGTTTCTACGGGAGCTCCTCGGGGCAGCCCCAGCATTTT. The rearrangement joins TRBV5-8 to TRBJ1-5; D is unclear. This CDR3 contains 16 residues. V was pared by 5 bases and J by 7 bases, with 22 bases between. The V gene's germline CDR1 is SGHTS and CDR2 YDEGEE.

This clonotype was seen at least ten times. The chain is built from TRBV6-1 and TRBJ1-1; TRBD1 matches at 7 bases. This CDR3 comprises 13 residues. Germline values: CDR1 MNHNS, CDR2 SASEGT. The V gene end was trimmed by 7 bases and the J gene end by 5 bases; junction bases not matched to a gene: 7. DNA of the CDR3: TGTGCCAGCAAGGACAGGAGGGGAACTGAAGCTTTCTTT. Protein sequence: CASKDRRGTEAFF.

This clonotype has only a few counts. This chain links TRBV28 with TRBJ2-1, with 9 positions matching TRBD2. Germline CDR1 is MDHEN and CDR2 is SYDVKM. With 6 bases clipped from V and 8 bases from J, the junction kept 14 bases outside the gene matches. This CDR3 spans 16 amino acids. The CDR3 nucleotides are TGTGCCAGCAGGGACCTAGCGGGACGAAGGGGGGATGAGCAGTTCTTC. Protein sequence: CASRDLAGRRGDEQFF.

This clonotype was observed many times. The rearrangement joins TRBV5-1 to TRBJ1-1; D uncertain. The germline CDR1 and CDR2 sequences are SGHRS and YFSETQ. V was clipped by 3 bases and J by 0 bases, with 9 bases between them. The length of the CDR3 is 14 residues. The CDR3 nucleotides read TGCGCCAGCAGCTCACAGATCATGAACACTGAAGCTTTCTTT. It is translated as CASSSQIMNTEAFF. Full variable domain (rest looked up from reference TRBV5-1 and TRBJ1-1): KAGVTQTPRYLIKTRGQQVTLSCSPISGHRSVSWYQQTPGQGLQFLFEYFSETQRNKGNFPGRFSGRQFSNSRSEMNVSTLELGDSALYLCASSSQIMNTEAFFGQGTRLTVV.

This clonotype was recorded at least ten times. V is TRBV12-3 or TRBV12-4 and J is TRBJ1-2; no clear D gene. Trimming took 6 bases from V and 3 from J, leaving 11 bases between them. This CDR3 is 13 amino acids long. CDR3 residues: CASSPSRDYGYTF. The DNA for the CDR3 is TGTGCCAGCAGCCCATCCCGTGACTATGGCTACACCTTC.

This clonotype was picked up a small number of times. V and J are TRBV2 and TRBJ2-3; 10 bases line up with TRBD1. The CDR3 spans 15 residues. V trimming: 5 bases; J trimming: 4 bases; junction bases outside the gene matches: 6. Looked up from germline, CDR1 is SNHLY and CDR2 is FYNNEI. The CDR3 spells CASSPPGTGADTQYF. DNA for the CDR3: TGTGCCAGCAGTCCTCCCGGGACAGGGGCAGATACGCAGTATTTT.